This TCR beta chain is drawn from a study of blood T cell repertoires in COVID-19. For the study at large: The study drew acute and convalescent COVID-19 samples from the United States, Italy and Spain. PBMCs, B-cell-depleted T cells, or T cells provided the cDNA or gDNA that made up the material.

The CDR3 has 14 amino acids. Germline V lookup: CDR1 ENHRY, CDR2 SYGVKD. V lost 0 bases and J 2 bases, leaving 7 bases between the germline ends. As originally analysed: By means of reference gene primer amplification, nucleated cell counts were estimated. TCRdb's copy holds only in-frame clones and misses some; the assay was immunoSEQ multiplex PCR. The V and J calls and the clone size are those of that table, but D and trimming were determined from the DNA. Among about 200,000 clones listed, 80% to 90% were seen once. This clonotype was obtained from a man in his fifties or sixties with acute or convalescent COVID-19. V and J are TRBV10-3 and TRBJ1-2; D not resolved. Sequencing input: peripheral blood. The CDR3 nucleotides read TGTGCCATCAGTGAGTCGATCCAGAACTATGGCTACACCTTC. Residues: CAISESIQNYGYTF.